This T cell receptor beta chain derives from a study of T cells expressing NK-cell markers. Study at large: The authors derived TCR beta repertoires from sorted CD3+CD56+NKG2C+, CD3+CD56+NKG2C- and CD3+CD56-NKG2C+ T cells.

A note on this clonotype: No antigen is known for it.

The CDR3 spans 12 residues. Germline V lookup: CDR1 DFQATT, CDR2 SNEGSKA (reference sequence). The study, taken as a whole, reports: Similarly, these clonotypes led the CD3+CD56-NKG2C+ fraction as well in several donors. Top CD8+ clonotypes included the dominant CD3+CD56+NKG2C+ clonotypes in six donors.

After re-calling the 5' RACE reads, TCRdb lists one entry per CDR3 protein, DNA absent. The sample totals about 260,000 distinct CDR3 sequences. The chain links TRBV20-1 to TRBJ2-3; lacking DNA, the TRBD2 call made by TCRdb goes unchecked. This sequence was found in a woman aged 18-70 years in good health. Sequenced: blood T cells: a sorted CD56 or NKG2C T cell subset, CD4+ or CD8+ T cells, or bulk PBMC T cells (not recorded which). The CDR3 is CSPLYSLDTQYF.